These 16 T cell receptor beta chains originate from one sample sequenced in a study of shared clonotypes between healthy human individuals. The table came from immunoSEQ multiplex PCR; TCRdb's copy has only in-frame clones and leaves some out. This sample yields roughly 500,000 clones, of which about 72% are seen a single time; around 12% belongs to the top ten. Sequencing was performed on PBMCs. These receptors were taken from a woman in her 40s in good health. Some clones in this sample may be carry-over from other donors' samples.

This clone was seen a single time. V is TRBV14 and J is TRBJ1-1; TRBD1 aligns across 10 bases. The CDR3 consists of 13 residues. The germline V gene encodes CDR1 SGHDN and CDR2 FVKESK. The V gene end was trimmed by 4 bases and the J gene end by 4 bases; junction bases not matched to a gene: 0. For the CDR3, the DNA is TGTGCCAGCAGCCGGGACAGGGGCACTGAAGCTTTCTTT. Protein: CASSRDRGTEAFF.

The rearrangement links TRBV7-9 to TRBJ2-3, with 8 bases lining up with TRBD2. Germline CDR1 is SEHNR and CDR2 is FQNEAQ (reference sequence). V lost 1 base and J lost 1; bases outside the gene matches: 4. This CDR3 is 16 amino acids long. CDR3 region: CASSLDAGGGTDTQYF. CDR3 nucleotides: TGTGCCAGCAGCTTAGATGCGGGAGGTGGCACAGATACGCAGTATTTT.

J is TRBJ2-2 and V is TRBV10-3, with a weak D call TRBD1 (7 bases). Germline values: CDR1 ENHRY, CDR2 SYGVKD. CDR3 length: 14 amino acids. Trimming stripped 8 bases from V and 5 bases from J, with 15 bases between. The CDR3 is CAIGGTAETGELFF. In DNA, the CDR3 is TGTGCCATCGGGGGGACAGCCGAAACCGGGGAGCTGTTTTTT.

This rearrangement joins TRBV6-5 to TRBJ1-1; D is unclear. CDR1 MNHEY and CDR2 SVGAGI come from the germline V gene. V dropped 6 bases and J dropped 6 bases, with 8 bases sitting between them. This CDR3 contains 11 residues. Written as DNA, the CDR3 is TGTGCCAGCAGCGGGGTGGCTGAAGCTTTCTTT. This codes for CASSGVAEAFF.

Worth noting for this clone: With only one base between it and a far larger clone, this is likely a read error. The chain carries TRBV7-2 and TRBJ2-1; D is unresolved. Germline assignment: CDR1 SGHTA and CDR2 FQGNSA. Trimming pared 4 bases from V and 2 bases from J, leaving 6 bases between. CDR3 length: 13 residues. In DNA form, the CDR3 reads TGTGCCAGCAGCTCTAGTGCCTACAATGAGCAGTTCTTC. Its protein is CASSSSAYNEQFF.

CDR3 region: CATSRPLDRGLIFGHNEKLFF. CDR3 DNA sequence: TGTGCCACCAGCAGACCCCTCGACAGGGGCCTAATATTTGGTCATAATGAAAAACTGTTTTTT. The gene calls are TRBV15 and TRBJ1-4; 8 bases map to TRBD1. V was clipped by 2 bases and J by 4 bases; unmatched bases: 21. This CDR3 is 21 amino acids long. Per germline, CDR1 LNHNV and CDR2 YYDKDF (reference sequence).

Written as DNA, the CDR3 is TGTGCCAGCAGCCTTCAAGAGACCCAGTACTTC. It yields the protein CASSLQETQYF. This chain joins TRBV21-1 and TRBJ2-5; the table's D gene call, TRBD2, was not cross checked with the DNA. TRBV21-1 is tagged as a pseudogene. The length of the CDR3 is 11 residues.

The chain couples TRBV10-3 to TRBJ2-1; maybe TRBD2 (6 bases). The germline gives CDR1 ENHRY, CDR2 SYGVKD. V was pared by 1 base and J by 0 bases, with 13 bases between. CDR3 length: 17 amino acids. The CDR3: CAISELGGMSSYNEQFF. In DNA form, the CDR3 reads TGTGCCATCAGTGAGTTGGGGGGAATGAGCTCCTACAATGAGCAGTTCTTC.

This clone was counted only a few times. The sample carries other DNA sequences with the same CDR3. The chain combines TRBV2 with TRBJ1-4; D gene uncertain. CDR3 length: 12 residues. Germline CDR1 is SNHLY and CDR2 is FYNNEI. V was shortened by 4 bases and J by 7 bases, with 7 bases between the two germline ends. The CDR3 loop reads CASSGTGEKLFF. CDR3 coding DNA: TGTGCCAGCAGTGGTACGGGTGAAAAACTGTTTTTT.

The chain links TRBV14 to TRBJ2-7; D tentatively reads TRBD1 or TRBD2 (6 bases each). Trimming left V 3 bases short and J 3 bases short, with 12 bases between. The CDR3 is made up of 14 amino acids. In germline, CDR1 is SGHDN, CDR2 FVKESK. The CDR3 nucleotides are TGTGCCAGCAGCCAGTTGGGGGGCTTCTACGAGCAGTACTTC. Translating gives CASSQLGGFYEQYF.

The chain is built from TRBV4-1 and TRBJ2-7; perhaps TRBD1 as D (5 bases). Germline V gives CDR1 MGHRA, CDR2 YSYEKL. The CDR3 contains 15 residues. Trimming shortened V by 1 base and J by 0 bases, and 10 bases separated the two germline ends. CDR3 sequence (DNA): TGCGCCAGCAGCCAAGCCGCAGGGTACTCCTACGAGCAGTACTTC. Translating gives CASSQAAGYSYEQYF.

This clone was counted a single time. This sequence joins TRBV7-6 and TRBJ2-5, with 8 bases identical to TRBD2. The CDR3 totals 15 residues. With 1 base clipped from V and 2 bases from J, the junction kept 3 bases outside the gene matches. Germline V lookup: CDR1 SGHVS, CDR2 FNYEAQ. This chain's CDR3 is CASSLEVAGQETQYF. CDR3 DNA: TGTGCCAGCAGCTTAGAGGTAGCGGGACAAGAGACCCAGTACTTC.

About this clone itself: The same CDR3 also results from other DNA sequences found in this sample. The chain employs TRBV6-5 and TRBJ2-5; 7 bases line up with TRBD1. V lost 6 bases and J lost 3; bases outside the gene matches: 1. The CDR3 extends over 12 amino acids. Per germline, CDR1 MNHEY and CDR2 SVGAGI. The CDR3 region has the DNA TGTGCCAGCAGGACAGGGAAAGAGACCCAGTACTTC. It codes for CASRTGKETQYF.

The chain links TRBV4-1 to TRBJ2-5, with D perhaps being TRBD1 or TRBD2 (6 bases each). Germline CDR1 reads MGHRA; CDR2 reads YSYEKL. The V and J ends lost 7 bases and 3 bases respectively, with 18 bases between them. This CDR3 contains 15 residues. DNA of the CDR3: TGCGCCAGCAAACCTCTTGGGGGGCTAAAAGAGACCCAGTACTTC. Its protein is CASKPLGGLKETQYF.

The rearrangement links TRBV4-3 to TRBJ2-5, with D perhaps given as TRBD1 or TRBD2 (5 bases each). The germline CDR1 and CDR2 sequences are LGHNA and YSLEER. The germline V and J ends were trimmed by 0 bases and 11 bases, with 13 bases remaining between them. The CDR3 runs 13 residues. The chain's CDR3 is CASSQDWGIEQYF. CDR3 DNA sequence: TGCGCCAGCAGCCAAGATTGGGGGATAGAGCAGTACTTC.

The V gene is TRBV5-1, the J gene TRBJ1-3; D is ambiguous. Trimming shortened V by 1 base and J by 3 bases, and 20 bases separated the two germline ends. Germline CDR1 and CDR2: SGHRS and YFSETQ. The CDR3 consists of 18 residues. CDR3 nucleotides: TGCGCCAGCAGCTTGACCCCCCAAACTCAAGGGCGTGGAAACACCATATATTTT. Translation: CASSLTPQTQGRGNTIYF.